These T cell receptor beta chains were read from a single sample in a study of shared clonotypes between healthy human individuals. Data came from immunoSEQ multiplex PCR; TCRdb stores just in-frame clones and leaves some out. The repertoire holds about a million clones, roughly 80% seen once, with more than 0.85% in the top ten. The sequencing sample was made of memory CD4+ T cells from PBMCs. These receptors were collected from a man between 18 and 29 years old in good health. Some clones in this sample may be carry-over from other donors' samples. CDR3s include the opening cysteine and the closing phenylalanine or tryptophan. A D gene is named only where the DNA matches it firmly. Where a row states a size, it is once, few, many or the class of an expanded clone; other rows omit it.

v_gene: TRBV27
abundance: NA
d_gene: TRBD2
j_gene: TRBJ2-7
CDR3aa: CASSPYVGRVEQYF
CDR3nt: TGTGCCAGCAGTCCCTATGTCGGGAGGGTCGAGCAGTACTTC

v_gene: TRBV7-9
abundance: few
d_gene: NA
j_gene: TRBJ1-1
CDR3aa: CASSLSDSGTEAFF
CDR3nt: TGTGCCAGCAGCTTGAGTGACTCGGGCACTGAAGCTTTCTTT

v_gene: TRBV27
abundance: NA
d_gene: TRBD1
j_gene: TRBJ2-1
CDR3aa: CASSLSKGGESSYNEQFF
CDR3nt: TGTGCCAGCAGTTTATCAAAAGGGGGCGAAAGCTCCTACAATGAGCAGTTCTTC

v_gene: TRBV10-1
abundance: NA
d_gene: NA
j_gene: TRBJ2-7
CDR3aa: CASSESLSYRSYEQYF
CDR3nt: TGCGCCAGCAGTGAGTCGCTAAGTTACAGATCCTACGAGCAGTACTTC

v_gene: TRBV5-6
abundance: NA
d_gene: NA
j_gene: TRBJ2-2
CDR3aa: CVSSSPRTEYTGELFF
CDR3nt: TGTGTCAGCAGCTCTCCACGGACAGAGTACACCGGGGAGCTGTTTTTT

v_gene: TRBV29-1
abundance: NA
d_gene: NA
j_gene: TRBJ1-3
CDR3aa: CSVVRGNTIYF
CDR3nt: TGCAGCGTTGTAAGGGGAAACACCATATATTTT

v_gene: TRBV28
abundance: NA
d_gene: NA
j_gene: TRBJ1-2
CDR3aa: CASSFRGGYGYTF
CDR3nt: TGTGCCAGCAGTTTCAGAGGGGGATATGGCTACACCTTC

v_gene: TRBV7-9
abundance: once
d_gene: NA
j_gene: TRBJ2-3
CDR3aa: CASSPRWGERTDTQYF
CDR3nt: TGTGCCAGCAGCCCCCGATGGGGGGAACGCACAGATACGCAGTATTTT

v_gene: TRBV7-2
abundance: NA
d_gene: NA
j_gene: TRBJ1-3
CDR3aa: CASSGPYSGNTIYF
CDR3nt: TGTGCCAGCAGCGGACCATACTCTGGAAACACCATATATTTT

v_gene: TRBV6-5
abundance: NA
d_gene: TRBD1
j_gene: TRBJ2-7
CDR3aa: CASSNRGMYEQYF
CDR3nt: TGTGCCAGCAGTAACAGGGGAATGTACGAGCAGTACTTC

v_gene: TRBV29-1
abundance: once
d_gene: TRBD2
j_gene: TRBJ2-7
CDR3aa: CSAMGLSYEQYF
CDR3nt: TGCAGCGCCATGGGACTATCCTACGAGCAGTACTTC

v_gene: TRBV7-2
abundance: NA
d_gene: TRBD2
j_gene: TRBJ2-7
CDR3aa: CASSTMPGLAYEQYF
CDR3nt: TGTGCCAGCAGCACAATGCCGGGACTAGCTTACGAGCAGTACTTC

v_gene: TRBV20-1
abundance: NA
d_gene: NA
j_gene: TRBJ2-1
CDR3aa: CSASAPSVRFF
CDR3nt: TGCAGTGCCTCCGCGCCTTCCGTTCGATTCTTC

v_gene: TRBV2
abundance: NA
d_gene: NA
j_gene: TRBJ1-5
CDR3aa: CASSPNTIGSQPQHF
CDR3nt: TGTGCCAGCAGTCCCAATACTATTGGGAGTCAGCCCCAGCATTTT

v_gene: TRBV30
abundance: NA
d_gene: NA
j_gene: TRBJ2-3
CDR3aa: CAWSVPRGLTDTQYF
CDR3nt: TGTGCCTGGAGTGTACCGAGGGGACTCACAGATACGCAGTATTTT

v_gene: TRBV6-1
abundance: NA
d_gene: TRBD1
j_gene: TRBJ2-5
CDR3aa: CASRGTGIVGTQYF
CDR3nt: TGTGCCAGCAGGGGGACAGGAATCGTCGGGACCCAGTACTTC

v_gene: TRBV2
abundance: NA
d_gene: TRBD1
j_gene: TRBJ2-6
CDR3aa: CASRKTGGSSGANVLTF
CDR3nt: TGTGCCAGCAGGAAGACAGGGGGCAGCTCTGGGGCCAACGTCCTGACTTTC

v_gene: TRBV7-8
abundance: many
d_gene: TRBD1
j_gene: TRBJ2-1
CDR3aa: CASSYNSASDRAEFF
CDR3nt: TGTGCCAGCAGCTACAATTCGGCCTCGGACAGGGCGGAGTTCTTC

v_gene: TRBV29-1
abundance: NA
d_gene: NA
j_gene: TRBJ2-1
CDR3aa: CSAPGRSSYNEQFF
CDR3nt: TGCAGCGCGCCGGGACGGAGCTCCTACAATGAGCAGTTCTTC

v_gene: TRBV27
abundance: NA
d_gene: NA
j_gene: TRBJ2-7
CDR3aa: CASSWSLWTSSSYEQYF
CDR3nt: TGTGCCAGCAGTTGGTCTCTATGGACATCCAGCTCCTACGAGCAGTACTTC

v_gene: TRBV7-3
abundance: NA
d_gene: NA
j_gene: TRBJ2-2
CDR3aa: CASSPGMSTGELFF
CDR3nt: TGTGCCAGCAGCCCCGGGATGAGCACCGGGGAGCTGTTTTTT